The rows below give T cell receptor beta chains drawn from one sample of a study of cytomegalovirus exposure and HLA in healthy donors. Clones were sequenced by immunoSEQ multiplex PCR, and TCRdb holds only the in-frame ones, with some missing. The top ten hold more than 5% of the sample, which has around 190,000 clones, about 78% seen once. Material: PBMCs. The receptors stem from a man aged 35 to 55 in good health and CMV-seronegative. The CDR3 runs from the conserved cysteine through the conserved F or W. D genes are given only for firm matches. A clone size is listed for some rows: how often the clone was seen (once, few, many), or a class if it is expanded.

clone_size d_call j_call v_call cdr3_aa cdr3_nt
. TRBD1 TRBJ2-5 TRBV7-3 CASSYRGASETQYF TGTGCCAGCAGTTACAGGGGAGCAAGCGAGACCCAGTACTTC
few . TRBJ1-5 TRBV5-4 CASSLGRQLNQPQHF TGTGCCAGCAGCTTGGGCCGACAGTTAAATCAGCCCCAGCATTTT
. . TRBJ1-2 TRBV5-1 CASSFSSGVGGYTF TGCGCCAGCAGCTTTAGTTCAGGGGTAGGAGGCTACACCTTC
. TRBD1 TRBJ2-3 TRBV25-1 CASSVVTGMTDTQYF TGTGCCAGCAGTGTTGTGACAGGGATGACAGATACGCAGTATTTT
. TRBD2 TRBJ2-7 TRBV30 CAFGTKGYEQYF TGTGCCTTCGGGACTAAGGGCTACGAGCAGTACTTC
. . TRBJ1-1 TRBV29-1 CSVARGWNTEAFF TGCAGCGTTGCGAGGGGGTGGAACACTGAAGCTTTCTTT
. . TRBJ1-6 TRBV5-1 CASRVGDSPLHF TGCGCCAGCAGAGTGGGAGATTCACCCCTCCACTTT
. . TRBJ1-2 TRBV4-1 CASSQFISGENGYTF TGCGCCAGCAGCCAATTCATATCGGGGGAAAATGGCTACACCTTC
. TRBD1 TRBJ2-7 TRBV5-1 CASSLAQGAVYEQYF TGCGCCAGCAGCTTGGCCCAGGGGGCGGTCTACGAGCAGTACTTC
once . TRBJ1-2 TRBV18 CASSQYPQETNGYTF TGTGCCAGCTCACAATACCCACAGGAGACAAATGGCTACACCTTC
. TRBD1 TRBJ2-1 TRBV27 CASSLSGQVPYNEQFF TGTGCCAGCAGTTTATCGGGACAGGTTCCCTACAATGAGCAGTTCTTC
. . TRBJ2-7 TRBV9 CASSPKWGTSRGHEQYF TGTGCCAGCAGCCCGAAATGGGGGACATCCCGTGGGCACGAGCAGTACTTC
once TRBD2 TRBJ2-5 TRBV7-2 CASSFVGGPAETQYF TGTGCCAGCAGTTTTGTGGGAGGGCCCGCAGAGACCCAGTACTTC
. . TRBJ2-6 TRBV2 CASSWTGANVLTF TGTGCCAGCAGTTGGACAGGGGCCAACGTCCTGACTTTC
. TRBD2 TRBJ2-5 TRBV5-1 CASSTRLAGVSETQYF TGCGCCAGCAGCACCCGACTAGCGGGGGTGTCGGAGACCCAGTACTTC
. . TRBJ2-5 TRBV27 CASTQLGGTKETQYF TGTGCCAGCACCCAGTTGGGGGGGACAAAAGAGACCCAGTACTTC
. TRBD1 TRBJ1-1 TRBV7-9 CASSLGGSWDRANPEAFF TGTGCCAGCAGCTTGGGGGGGTCCTGGGACAGGGCGAACCCTGAAGCTTTCTTT
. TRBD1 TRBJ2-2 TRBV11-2 CASSPGTGGTGELFF TGTGCCAGCAGCCCCGGGACAGGGGGGACCGGGGAGCTGTTTTTT
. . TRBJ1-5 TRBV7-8 CASSKVMGQSNQPQHF TGTGCCAGCAGCAAAGTCATGGGACAAAGCAATCAGCCCCAGCATTTT
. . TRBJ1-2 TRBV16 CASTPDRTNGYTF TGTGCCAGCACCCCAGACAGAACCAACGGCTACACCTTC
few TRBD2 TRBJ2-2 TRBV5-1 CASILSGGAENTGELFF TGCGCCAGCATCCTTAGCGGGGGGGCCGAAAACACCGGGGAGCTGTTTTTT
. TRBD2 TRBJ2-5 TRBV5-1 CASSSPGLVQETQYF TGCGCCAGCAGTTCACCGGGACTAGTCCAAGAGACCCAGTACTTC
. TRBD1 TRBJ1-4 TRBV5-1 CASSAGQGVNEKLFF TGCGCCAGCAGCGCCGGACAGGGGGTTAATGAAAAACTGTTTTTT
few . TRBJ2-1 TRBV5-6 CASSFPGISEQFF TGTGCCAGCAGCTTTCCAGGGATATCCGAGCAGTTCTTC
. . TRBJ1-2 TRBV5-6 CASSSGLGYGYTF TGTGCCAGCAGCTCCGGACTAGGCTATGGCTACACCTTC
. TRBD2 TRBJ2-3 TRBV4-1 CASSQDWGGDSGNTDTQYF TGCGCCAGCAGCCAAGATTGGGGCGGGGATAGCGGGAATACAGATACGCAGTATTTT
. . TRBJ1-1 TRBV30 CAWSVGGDTEAFF TGTGCCTGGAGTGTAGGGGGTGACACTGAAGCTTTCTTT
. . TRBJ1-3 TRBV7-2 CASSLSDRHSGNTIYF TGTGCCAGCAGCCTGTCCGACAGGCACTCTGGAAACACCATATATTTT
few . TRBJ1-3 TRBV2 CASNREALGNTIYF TGTGCCAGCAACCGGGAGGCGTTAGGAAACACCATATATTTT
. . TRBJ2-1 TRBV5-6 CASSQEIRVRAEQFF TGTGCCAGCAGCCAAGAGATCAGGGTTAGGGCTGAGCAGTTCTTC
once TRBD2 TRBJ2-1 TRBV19 CASSIASGGDNEQFF TGTGCCAGTAGTATTGCTAGCGGGGGGGACAATGAGCAGTTCTTC
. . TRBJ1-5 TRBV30 CAWDDGQTNQPQHF TGTGCCTGGGACGACGGACAGACCAATCAGCCCCAGCATTTT
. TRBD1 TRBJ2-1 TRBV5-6 CASSWGTGAYNEQFF TGTGCCAGCAGCTGGGGGACAGGGGCCTACAATGAGCAGTTCTTC
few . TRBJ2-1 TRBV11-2 CASSLRGDSSYNEQFF TGTGCCAGCAGCCTAAGAGGAGACAGCTCCTACAATGAGCAGTTCTTC
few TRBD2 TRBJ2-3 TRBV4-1 CASSQPTSGTTDTQYF TGCGCCAGCAGCCAACCGACTAGCGGGACCACAGATACGCAGTATTTT
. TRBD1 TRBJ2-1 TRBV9 CASTRTGESVNEQFF TGTGCCAGCACCAGGACAGGGGAATCAGTCAATGAGCAGTTCTTC
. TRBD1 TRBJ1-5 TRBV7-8 CASSPRGQAAGQPQHF TGTGCCAGCAGCCCCCGGGGACAGGCGGCTGGTCAGCCCCAGCATTTT
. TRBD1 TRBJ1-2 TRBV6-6 CASSPDRDGGYTF TGTGCCAGCAGCCCGGACAGGGACGGTGGCTACACCTTC
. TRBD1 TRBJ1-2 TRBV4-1 CASSRQGAYGYTF TGCGCCAGCAGTCGGCAGGGGGCTTATGGCTACACCTTC
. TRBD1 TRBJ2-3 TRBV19 CARATRGRQGVSDTQYF TGTGCCAGAGCCACTAGGGGGCGCCAGGGGGTATCGGATACGCAGTATTTT
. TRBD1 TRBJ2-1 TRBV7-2 CASSSNTRQGGYNEQFF TGTGCCAGCAGCTCTAACACTCGACAGGGGGGGTACAATGAGCAGTTCTTC
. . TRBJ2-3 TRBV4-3 CASSQDGGGGTDTQYF TGCGCCAGCAGCCAAGATGGAGGCGGAGGCACAGATACGCAGTATTTT
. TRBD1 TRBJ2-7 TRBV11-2 CASSRSSGQGVSYEQYF TGTGCCAGCAGCAGATCGTCAGGGCAGGGGGTCTCCTACGAGCAGTACTTC
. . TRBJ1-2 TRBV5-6 CASSLGSPVAF TGTGCCAGCAGCTTGGGGTCGCCGGTGGCCTTC
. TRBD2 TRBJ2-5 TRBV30 CAWSVLGGETQYF TGTGCCTGGAGTGTACTGGGGGGGGAGACCCAGTACTTC
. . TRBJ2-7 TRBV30 CAWSVLESGEQYF TGTGCCTGGAGTGTACTGGAGTCTGGCGAGCAGTACTTC
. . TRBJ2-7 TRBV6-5 CASSPIGGSYEQYF TGTGCCAGCAGTCCCATCGGAGGCTCCTACGAGCAGTACTTC
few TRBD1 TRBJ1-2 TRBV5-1 CASSRTGNGYTF TGCGCCAGCAGCAGGACAGGGAATGGCTACACCTTC
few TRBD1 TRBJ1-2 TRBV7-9 CASTGQDRGLYGYTF TGTGCCAGCACCGGCCAAGACAGGGGTCTCTATGGCTACACCTTC
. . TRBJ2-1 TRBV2 CASSPLYNEQFF TGTGCCAGCAGCCCCCTATACAATGAGCAGTTCTTC
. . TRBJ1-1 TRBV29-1 CSSSFRNTEAFF TGCAGCTCCTCCTTCCGGAACACTGAAGCTTTCTTT
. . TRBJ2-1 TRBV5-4 CASSLGLAPNNEQFF TGTGCCAGCAGCTTGGGGCTAGCGCCCAACAATGAGCAGTTCTTC
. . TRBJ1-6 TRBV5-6 CASSPGGGGLALHF TGTGCCAGCAGCCCCGGGGGGGGAGGGTTAGCCCTCCACTTT
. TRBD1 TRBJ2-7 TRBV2 CASTEDRGSYEQYF TGTGCCAGCACCGAGGACAGGGGCTCCTACGAGCAGTACTTC
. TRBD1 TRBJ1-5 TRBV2 CASSEVPGQGANQPQHF TGTGCCAGCAGTGAAGTACCCGGACAGGGGGCGAATCAGCCCCAGCATTTT
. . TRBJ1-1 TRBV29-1 CSVEDLAGAFF TGCAGCGTTGAAGATCTCGCAGGGGCTTTCTTT
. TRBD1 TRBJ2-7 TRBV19 CASSWTGEGYEQYF TGTGCCAGTAGTTGGACAGGCGAGGGCTACGAGCAGTACTTC
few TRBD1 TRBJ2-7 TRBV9 CASSAPGTGSYEQYF TGTGCCAGCAGCGCACCCGGGACAGGGTCATACGAGCAGTACTTC
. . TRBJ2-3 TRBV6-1 CASSWRYSDTQYF TGTGCCAGCAGTTGGAGGTATTCAGATACGCAGTATTTT
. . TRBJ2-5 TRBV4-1 CASSQGPREETQYF TGCGCCAGCAGCCAAGGTCCCAGGGAAGAGACCCAGTACTTC